The 24 T cell receptor beta chains listed next were all sequenced from one sample in a study of shared clonotypes between healthy human individuals. Generated by immunoSEQ multiplex PCR, the TCRdb table keeps only in-frame clones and is missing some. The sample shows millions of clones, 85% to 95% of them seen only once. Sequenced sample: naive CD4+ T cells from PBMCs. Stated subset: CD45RA+ positively selected. These TCRs come from a young man in good health. Some clones in this sample may be carry-over from other donors' samples.

The chain is built from TRBV30 and TRBJ2-6; a weak D match, TRBD1 (5 bases). The length of the CDR3 is 15 residues. V lost 4 bases and J lost 2, with 12 bases in between. Germline-derived CDR1 and CDR2 are GTSNPN and SVGIG (reference sequence). The CDR3 sequence: CAWIQGSTGANVLTF. Written as DNA, the CDR3 is TGTGCCTGGATCCAGGGTTCGACTGGGGCCAACGTCCTGACTTTC.

The chain combines TRBV7-9 with TRBJ2-5, with 12 bases fitting TRBD2. Germline V gene sequence: CDR1 SEHNR, CDR2 FQNEAQ (reference sequence). This CDR3 has 18 residues. V gave up 0 bases and J gave up 3 bases; unmatched junction bases: 8. The CDR3 nucleotides read TGTGCCAGCAGCTTAGCGCTTGGGACTAGCGGGTTTGAAGAGACCCAGTACTTC. Translated: CASSLALGTSGFEETQYF.

The chain uses TRBV10-3 and TRBJ2-1; tentatively, D is TRBD1 (6 bases). V shed 6 bases and J shed 2 bases, with 11 bases lying between them. Germline V lookup: CDR1 ENHRY, CDR2 SYGVKD. This CDR3 is 14 amino acids long. The chain's CDR3 is CAISGTTAYNEQFF. Written as DNA, the CDR3 is TGTGCCATCAGCGGGACAACAGCCTACAATGAGCAGTTCTTC.

The genes are TRBV6-5 and TRBJ1-2; possibly TRBD1 for D (5 bases). V was shortened by 5 bases and J by 4 bases, with 17 bases between the two germline ends. CDR1 is MNHEY and CDR2 is SVGAGI in the germline V gene. The CDR3 spans 15 residues. CDR3: CASSTGTGVGYGYTF. DNA for the CDR3: TGTGCCAGCAGTACCGGGACGGGAGTCGGCTATGGCTACACCTTC.

This chain joins TRBV9 and TRBJ2-7; D is possibly TRBD1 or TRBD2 (6 bases each). Trimming left V 0 bases short and J 6 bases short, with 16 bases between. Germline CDR1 is SGDLS and CDR2 is YYNGEE. CDR3 size: 15 residues. Here the CDR3 DNA reads TGTGCCAGCAGCGTAGGTCCAGGGGACTCGGCCGAGCAGTACTTC. It specifies CASSVGPGDSAEQYF.

Here the CDR3 DNA reads TGCGCCAGCGCGCAGGCGGGAGTGACTGAGACCCAGTACTTC. Encoded protein: CASAQAGVTETQYF. The V gene is TRBV5-1, the J gene TRBJ2-5; 7 bases agree with TRBD2. The J segment lost 5 bases and the V segment lost 7 bases, leaving 11 bases of the junction unmatched. The CDR3 runs to 14 residues. CDR1 is SGHRS, CDR2 YFSETQ, per germline.

This clone showed up just a few times. This rearrangement joins TRBV30 to TRBJ1-1; D not resolved. Germline assignment: CDR1 GTSNPN and CDR2 SVGIG (reference sequence). The CDR3 has 13 amino acids. V was clipped by 1 base and J by 1 base, with 7 bases between them. The CDR3, as DNA: TGTGCCTGGAGTGCCACGGGGAACACTGAAGCTTTCTTT. Translated: CAWSATGNTEAFF. The whole variable domain, remainder taken from reference TRBV30 and TRBJ1-1, is SQTIHQWPATLVQPVGSPLSLECTVEGTSNPNLYWYRQAAGRGLQLLFYSVGIGQISSEVPQNLSASRPQDRQFILSSKKLLLSDSGFYLCAWSATGNTEAFFGQGTRLTVV.

The CDR3 region has the DNA TGTGCTAGTGGCCGGAGAACCCCCGGGGCCAAAAACATTCAGTACTTC. Its translation: CASGRRTPGAKNIQYF. The rearrangement links TRBV12-5 to TRBJ2-4; D not certain. This CDR3 has 16 amino acids. From germline, CDR1 is LGHNT and CDR2 FRNRAP. V was cut by 6 bases and J by 1 base, with 16 bases left in between. The complete variable domain, with remaining parts taken from reference TRBV12-5 and TRBJ2-4, reads DARVTQTPRHKVTEMGQEVTMRCQPILGHNTVFWYRQTMMQGLELLAYFRNRAPLDDSGMPKDRFSAEMPDATLATLKIQPSEPRDSAVYFCASGRRTPGAKNIQYFGAGTRLSVL.

The chain has TRBV7-9 and TRBJ1-4, with D uncertain. The CDR3 is made up of 13 amino acids. Germline CDR1 and CDR2: SEHNR and FQNEAQ (reference sequence). Trimming pared 4 bases from V and 10 bases from J, leaving 13 bases between. The CDR3: CASSSLRAVKLFF. The CDR3 DNA follows: TGTGCCAGCAGCTCCCTACGGGCGGTAAAACTGTTTTTT.

In this sample, this clone turned up once. CDR3 nucleotides: TGTGCCAGCAGCCAAGGTGGAGGAGGGGGCGCGTGGTTCGAGCAGTACTTC. It codes for CASSQGGGGGAWFEQYF. The chain links TRBV14 to TRBJ2-7; D perhaps matches TRBD1 (7 bases). V lost 1 base to trimming and J lost 6 bases, with 22 bases between them. The V gene's germline CDR1 is SGHDN and CDR2 FVKESK. The length of the CDR3 is 17 residues. The full variable domain, with the rest looked up from reference TRBV14 and TRBJ2-7, is EAGVTQFPSHSVIEKGQTVTLRCDPISGHDNLYWYRRVMGKEIKFLLHFVKESKQDESGMPNNRFLAERTGGTYSTLKVQPAELEDSGVYFCASSQGGGGGAWFEQYFGPGTRLTVT.

V gene TRBV19 combines with J gene TRBJ2-3; 8 bases match TRBD2. The CDR3 is made up of 16 amino acids. Germline-derived CDR1 and CDR2 are LNHDA and SQIVND (reference sequence). J was trimmed by 3 bases and V by 5 bases; bases with no gene match: 10. This CDR3 reads CASSRKSREVTDTQYF. CDR3 bases: TGTGCCAGTAGTCGAAAATCGCGGGAGGTAACAGATACGCAGTATTTT.

There are a few counts of this clone. V and J are TRBV4-1 and TRBJ1-1; a weak D match, TRBD1 (6 bases). V lost 3 bases to trimming and J lost 3 bases, with 17 bases between them. Per germline, CDR1 MGHRA and CDR2 YSYEKL. The CDR3 spans 16 residues. This CDR3 is CASSQPGQILDTEAFF. The CDR3 nucleotides are TGCGCCAGCAGCCAGCCGGGACAAATACTCGACACTGAAGCTTTCTTT.

This sequence joins TRBV6-5 and TRBJ2-3, with 9 positions matching TRBD2. Germline loops: CDR1 MNHEY, CDR2 SVGAGI. Trimming cost V 6 bases and J 6 bases; bases outside gene matches: 10. The CDR3 is 15 amino acids. This CDR3 reads CASRMFSGRGDTQYF. The CDR3 nucleotides are TGTGCCAGCAGAATGTTTAGCGGGAGAGGGGATACGCAGTATTTT.

A note on this clone: Other nucleotide sequences from this sample produce the same CDR3. DNA for the CDR3: TGTGCCAGTAGTACCACTAGCGGAACCTACAATGAGCAGTTCTTC. Its protein is CASSTTSGTYNEQFF. The chain links TRBV19 to TRBJ2-1, with 8 positions matching TRBD2. This CDR3 spans 15 amino acids. The germline V gene has CDR1 LNHDA and CDR2 SQIVND (reference sequence). The trim removed 4 bases at V and 2 bases at J, leaving 4 bases unmatched.

This chain joins TRBV19 and TRBJ1-3, with D unresolved. CDR3 length: 17 amino acids. V shed 2 bases and J shed 0 bases, with 14 bases lying between them. Per the germline V gene, CDR1 is LNHDA and CDR2 is SQIVND (reference sequence). The CDR3 protein is CASSITGAFFSGNTIYF. The CDR3 region has the DNA TGTGCCAGTAGTATAACGGGCGCCTTCTTCTCTGGAAACACCATATATTTT.

The chain recombines TRBV7-9 with TRBJ2-4; possibly TRBD2 for D (6 bases). V lost 10 bases, J lost 8 bases, and 15 bases lay in between. Germline CDR1 reads SEHNR; CDR2 reads FQNEAQ (reference sequence). The CDR3 spans 12 residues. Here the CDR3 DNA reads TGTGCCACCGAGGATTGGGGGGACATTCAGTACTTC. Translation: CATEDWGDIQYF.

Points on this clone: The same CDR3 arises from other DNA sequences in this sample as well. This chain joins TRBV18 and TRBJ1-5; D gene unclear. The CDR3 length is 14 residues. Germline V gene sequence: CDR1 KGHSH, CDR2 LQKENI. With 2 bases removed from V and 1 base from J, the gap between germline ends came to 6 bases. Written as DNA, the CDR3 is TGTGCCAGCTCACCAGGTCGGAGCAATCAGCCCCAGCATTTT. It is translated as CASSPGRSNQPQHF.

CDR3 nucleotide sequence: TGTGCCAGCAGCCCCGGGGCAGGGACTGATCAGCCCCAGCATTTT. As protein: CASSPGAGTDQPQHF. The V gene is TRBV9, the J gene TRBJ1-5; tentative D call: TRBD1 (5 bases). Germline loops: CDR1 SGDLS, CDR2 YYNGEE. V was shortened by 4 bases and J by 5 bases, with 16 bases between the two germline ends. The CDR3 spans 15 residues.

The chain combines TRBV9 with TRBJ2-3, with D possibly matching TRBD2 (6 bases). V was shortened by 0 bases and J by 6 bases, with 17 bases between the two germline ends. Germline V gene data show CDR1 as SGDLS and CDR2 as YYNGEE. The CDR3 consists of 16 residues. The CDR3 loop reads CASSVEPAFGSDTQYF. The CDR3 DNA follows: TGTGCCAGCAGCGTAGAGCCCGCTTTCGGGAGCGATACGCAGTATTTT. The full variable domain, with the rest looked up from reference TRBV9 and TRBJ2-3, is DSGVTQTPKHLITATGQRVTLRCSPRSGDLSVYWYQQSLDQGLQFLIQYYNGEERAKGNILERFSAQQFPDLHSELNLSSLELGDSALYFCASSVEPAFGSDTQYFGPGTRLTVL.

The V gene is TRBV14, the J gene TRBJ2-1, with no clear D. Germline loops: CDR1 SGHDN, CDR2 FVKESK. CDR3 length: 14 amino acids. Trimming took off 0 bases at V and 6 bases at J, with 9 bases between the two ends. CDR3 region: CASSQDQGFNEQFF. In DNA, the CDR3 is TGTGCCAGCAGCCAAGATCAAGGGTTCAATGAGCAGTTCTTC.

In this sample, this clone turned up once. The junction shows a germline mismatch at one end, possibly a read error. In DNA, the CDR3 is TGTGCCAGCCGGCAAGGGGCCACAAACATTCAGTACTTC. This sequence encodes CASRQGATNIQYF. This chain uses TRBV6-5 with TRBJ2-4; weak D call: TRBD1 (5 bases). The CDR3 is made up of 13 amino acids. Per the germline V gene, CDR1 is MNHEY and CDR2 is SVGAGI.

The V call is TRBV12-5, the J call TRBJ2-1; TRBD2 matches at 10 bases. The CDR3 has 16 amino acids. J lost 3 bases, V lost 1 base, and 3 bases had no gene match. Germline assignment: CDR1 LGHNT and CDR2 FRNRAP. In nucleotides, the CDR3 is TGTGCTAGTGGTTTGGGAACTAGCGGGGTCTACAATGAGCAGTTCTTC. Protein product: CASGLGTSGVYNEQFF.

The rearrangement joins TRBV4-1 to TRBJ1-4, with a tentative D call TRBD1 (6 bases). Germline V gene sequence: CDR1 MGHRA, CDR2 YSYEKL. There are 16 residues in the CDR3. Trimming removed 0 bases from V and 7 bases from J, with 15 bases in between. Here the CDR3 reads CASSQDRGGGGEKLFF. The DNA for the CDR3 is TGCGCCAGCAGCCAAGATAGGGGGGGTGGAGGTGAAAAACTGTTTTTT.

The rearrangement uses TRBV6-5 and TRBJ1-1, with D unresolved. The CDR3 runs to 14 residues. The V end lost 6 bases, the J end lost 6 bases, and 17 bases lay between the germline ends. Germline CDR1 MNHEY, CDR2 SVGAGI. CDR3 sequence: CASREHEKRAEAFF. Here the CDR3 DNA reads TGTGCCAGCAGGGAGCACGAAAAGAGGGCTGAAGCTTTCTTT.